This T cell receptor (beta chain) emerged from a study of lymphopenia after photon versus proton radiotherapy. CDR1 and CDR2 (germline): GTSNPN, SVGIG (reference sequence). V was trimmed by 4 bases and J by 0 bases, leaving 19 bases between them. The CDR3 extends over 16 amino acids. In regard to this clone: No antigen is known for it.

Sequencing used immunoSEQ multiplex PCR; TCRdb keeps in-frame clones, though not all of them. The sample holds 20,000 to 30,000 clones, about 84% seen once. Study results and limitations: Post-nadir diversity loss with photons came from oligoclonal expansion, particularly CD8+ Temra cells. Larger post-nadir TCR diversity loss correlated inversely with survival in deceased patients.

The sequenced sample was peripheral blood, obtained from a patient treated with proton-based radiotherapy. The V call is TRBV30, the J call TRBJ2-7; maybe TRBD2 (6 bases). This TCR derives from a woman in her seventies with pancreatic cancer. CDR3 nucleotides: TGTGCCTGGAAGGTTTGGGGGGAAAAGAGCTCCTACGAGCAGTACTTC. This encodes CAWKVWGEKSSYEQYF.